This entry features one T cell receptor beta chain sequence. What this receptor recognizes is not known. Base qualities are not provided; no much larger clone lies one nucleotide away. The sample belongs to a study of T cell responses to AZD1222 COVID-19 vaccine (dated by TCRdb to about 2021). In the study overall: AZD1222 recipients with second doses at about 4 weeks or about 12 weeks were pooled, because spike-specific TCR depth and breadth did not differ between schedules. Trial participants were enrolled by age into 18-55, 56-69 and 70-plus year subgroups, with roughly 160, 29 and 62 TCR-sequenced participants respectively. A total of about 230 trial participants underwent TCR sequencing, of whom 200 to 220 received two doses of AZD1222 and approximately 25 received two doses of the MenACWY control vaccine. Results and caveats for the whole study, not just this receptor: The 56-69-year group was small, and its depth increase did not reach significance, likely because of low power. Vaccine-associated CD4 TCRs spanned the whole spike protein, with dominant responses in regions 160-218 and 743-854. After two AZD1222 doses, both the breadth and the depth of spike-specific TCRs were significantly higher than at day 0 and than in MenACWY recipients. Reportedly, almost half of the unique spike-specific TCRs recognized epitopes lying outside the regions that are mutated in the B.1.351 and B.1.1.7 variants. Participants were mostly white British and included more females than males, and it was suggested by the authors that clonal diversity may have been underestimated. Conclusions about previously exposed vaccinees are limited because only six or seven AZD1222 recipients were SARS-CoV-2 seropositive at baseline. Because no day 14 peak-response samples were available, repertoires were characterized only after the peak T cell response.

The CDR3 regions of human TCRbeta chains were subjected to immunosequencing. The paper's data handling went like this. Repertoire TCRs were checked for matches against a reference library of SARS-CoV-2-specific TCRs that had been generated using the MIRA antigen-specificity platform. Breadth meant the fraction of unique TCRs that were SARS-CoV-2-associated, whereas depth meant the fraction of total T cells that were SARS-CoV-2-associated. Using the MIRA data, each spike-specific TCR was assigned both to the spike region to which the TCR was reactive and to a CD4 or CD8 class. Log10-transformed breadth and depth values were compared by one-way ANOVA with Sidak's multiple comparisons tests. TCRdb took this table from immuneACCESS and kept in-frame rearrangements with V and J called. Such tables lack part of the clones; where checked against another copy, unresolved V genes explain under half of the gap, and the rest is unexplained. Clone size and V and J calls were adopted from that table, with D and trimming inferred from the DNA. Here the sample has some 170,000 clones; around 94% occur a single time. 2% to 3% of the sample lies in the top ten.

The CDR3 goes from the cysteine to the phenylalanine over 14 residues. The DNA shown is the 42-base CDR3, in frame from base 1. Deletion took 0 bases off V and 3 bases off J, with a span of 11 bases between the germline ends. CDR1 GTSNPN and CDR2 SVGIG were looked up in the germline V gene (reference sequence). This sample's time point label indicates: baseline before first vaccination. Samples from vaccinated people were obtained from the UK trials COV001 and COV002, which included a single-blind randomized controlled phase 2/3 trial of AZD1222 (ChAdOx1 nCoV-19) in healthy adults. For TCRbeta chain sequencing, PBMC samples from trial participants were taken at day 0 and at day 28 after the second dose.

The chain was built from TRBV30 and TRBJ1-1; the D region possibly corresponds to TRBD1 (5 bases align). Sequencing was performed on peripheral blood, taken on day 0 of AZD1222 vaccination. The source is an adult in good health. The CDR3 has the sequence CAWSVVGGDTEAFF. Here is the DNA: TGTGCCTGGAGTGTAGTGGGGGGAGACACTGAAGCTTTCTTT.